This T cell receptor (beta chain) is drawn from a study of blood T cell repertoires in COVID-19. There are 15 residues in the CDR3. In germline, CDR1 is SGHTA, CDR2 FQGNSA. Losses at the gene ends were 4 bases for V and 10 bases for J; bases not matched to a gene: 13. This clone turned up a few times. Generated by immunoSEQ multiplex PCR, the TCRdb table keeps only in-frame clones and is missing some. The data contain over 200,000 clones, roughly 89% of them singletons. Sequencing used PBMCs or T cells enriched from blood (not recorded which). This clonotype was obtained from a man younger than 35 with acute COVID-19. The J gene is TRBJ2-1, the V gene TRBV7-2, with 7 bases fitting TRBD2. CDR3 loop: CASSSLGRGPREQFF. The CDR3 nucleotides are TGTGCCAGCAGCTCCCTAGGGAGGGGTCCGAGGGAGCAGTTCTTC. Drawing the rest from reference TRBV7-2 and TRBJ2-1, the complete variable domain is GAGVSQSPSNKVTEKGKDVELRCDPISGHTALYWYRQSLGQGLEFLIYFQGNSAPDKSGLPSDRFSAERTGGSVSTLTIQRTQQEDSAVYLCASSSLGRGPREQFFGPGTRLTVL.